What follows are 26 T cell receptor beta chains derived from one specimen sequenced in a study of blood T cell repertoires in COVID-19. Only in-frame clones appear in the TCRdb table, and some are missing; sequencing was by immunoSEQ multiplex PCR. The sample includes roughly 120,000 clones, more than 75% of them seen just once. The material sequenced was peripheral blood. The receptors stem from a human donor in a cohort sampled during active COVID-19.

This clone has a handful of counts. The CDR3 coding sequence is TGTGCCAGCTCACCCCAAGGACAGGGGTACCAGCCCCAGCATTTT. Translated, it gives CASSPQGQGYQPQHF. The chain is built from TRBV18 and TRBJ1-5; 9 bases match TRBD1. The CDR3 runs 15 residues. CDR1 KGHSH and CDR2 LQKENI come from the germline V gene. The J segment lost 7 bases and the V segment lost 3 bases, leaving 7 bases of the junction unmatched.

This clone occurred many times. The chain employs TRBV19 and TRBJ2-7; 8 positions match TRBD1. Germline CDR1 LNHDA, CDR2 SQIVND (reference sequence). The V and J ends lost 7 bases and 1 base, in that order; junction bases with no gene match: 3. This CDR3 spans 13 amino acids. This CDR3 is CASTTGESYEQYF. Here the CDR3 DNA reads TGTGCCAGTACGACAGGGGAGTCCTACGAGCAGTACTTC.

A few counts support this clone. The CDR3 sequence: CASSFSRTVTNSPLHF. The CDR3 region has the DNA TGTGCCAGCAGCTTCAGTAGGACAGTTACGAATTCACCCCTCCACTTT. The chain couples TRBV7-2 to TRBJ1-6, with a weak D call TRBD1 (6 bases). V lost 3 bases to trimming and J lost 7 bases, with 16 bases between them. The CDR3 loop spans 16 amino acids. Germline CDR1 is SGHTA and CDR2 is FQGNSA.

V gene TRBV20-1 combines with J gene TRBJ1-2; D not certain. Trimming took off 6 bases at V and 10 bases at J, with 12 bases between the two ends. The CDR3 spans 10 residues. CDR1 and CDR2 from the germline V gene are DFQATT and SNEGSKA (reference sequence). In DNA form, the CDR3 reads TGCAGTGCCCCAACAGTTCCCTACACCTTC. It is translated as CSAPTVPYTF.

V gene TRBV4-1 combines with J gene TRBJ2-6; possibly TRBD2 for D (6 bases). This CDR3 is built from 17 residues. V was clipped by 1 base and J by 2 bases, with 12 bases between them. Germline CDR1 MGHRA, CDR2 YSYEKL. CDR3 bases: TGCGCCAGCAGCCAAGGCGAATGGGGGGCTGGGGCCAACGTCCTGACTTTC. Its translation is CASSQGEWGAGANVLTF.

The chain uses TRBV24-1 and TRBJ1-5; D gene uncertain. Trimming removed 4 bases from V and 2 bases from J, with 17 bases in between. The CDR3 totals 17 residues. Germline assignment: CDR1 KGHDR and CDR2 SFDVKD. CDR3 residues: CATSDPRGGSGNQPQHF. CDR3 sequence (DNA): TGTGCCACCAGTGACCCCCGTGGAGGGTCAGGCAATCAGCCCCAGCATTTT.

The chain employs TRBV3-1 (or the pseudogene TRBV3-2) and TRBJ2-1; 8 nucleotides align to TRBD2. The V and J ends lost 3 bases and 6 bases, in that order; junction bases with no gene match: 4. Germline V lookup: CDR1 LGHDT, CDR2 YNNKEL (reference sequence). There are 14 residues in the CDR3. The CDR3 DNA sequence: TGTGCCAGCAGCCACGGGGGGGGGCCCAATGAGCAGTTCTTC. This translates into CASSHGGGPNEQFF.

CDR3: CASSFKSSGRPQETQYF. Here the CDR3 DNA reads TGTGCCAGCAGTTTTAAATCTAGCGGGAGGCCCCAAGAGACCCAGTACTTC. The chain recombines TRBV28 with TRBJ2-5; 11 bases fit TRBD2. This CDR3 comprises 17 residues. Trimming at V came to 3 bases and at J to 1 base, leaving 7 bases not matched to a gene. The V gene's germline CDR1 is MDHEN and CDR2 SYDVKM.

V usage is TRBV11-2 and J usage is TRBJ2-7; D possibly corresponds to TRBD2 (5 bases). Germline V lookup: CDR1 SGHAT, CDR2 FQNNGV. Trimming removed 3 bases from V and 0 bases from J, with 6 bases in between. CDR3 length: 13 amino acids. DNA of the CDR3: TGTGCCAGCAGCTTTGGGAGCTCCTACGAGCAGTACTTC. It codes for CASSFGSSYEQYF.

The rearrangement uses TRBV5-6 and TRBJ1-5; D might be TRBD1 (6 bases). Looked up from germline, CDR1 is SGHDT and CDR2 is YYEEEE. The V end was cut by 4 bases, the J end by 4 bases, with 12 bases between. CDR3 length: 14 residues. The CDR3: CASSGGAPNQPQHF. The CDR3 DNA reads TGTGCCAGCAGCGGGGGGGCCCCTAATCAGCCCCAGCATTTT.

A few counts support this clone. CDR3 nucleotides: TGTGCCAGCAGTACGGGGACAGGGTATGGCTACACCTTC. It translates to CASSTGTGYGYTF. The chain joins TRBV2 to TRBJ1-2; TRBD1 agrees at 9 bases. Losses at the gene ends were 5 bases for V and 5 bases for J; bases not matched to a gene: 3. The CDR3 totals 13 residues. Germline values: CDR1 SNHLY, CDR2 FYNNEI. Filled out from reference TRBV2 and TRBJ1-2, the complete variable domain reads EPEVTQTPSHQVTQMGQEVILRCVPISNHLYFYWYRQILGQKVEFLVSFYNNEISEKSEIFDDQFSVERPDGSNFTLKIRSTKLEDSAMYFCASSTGTGYGYTFGSGTRLTVV.

This chain links TRBV10-1 with TRBJ2-1, with D possibly matching TRBD2 (6 bases). CDR3 size: 13 residues. Germline values: CDR1 WNHNN, CDR2 SYGVQD (reference sequence). Trimming removed 6 bases at V and 8 bases at J, with 14 bases between. CDR3 DNA: TGCGCCAGCAGGGCCCGGGACTCCGATGAGCAGTTCTTC. Protein: CASRARDSDEQFF.

The chain links TRBV24-1 to TRBJ2-3, with 9 bases aligning to TRBD2. The CDR3 totals 14 residues. The germline gives CDR1 KGHDR, CDR2 SFDVKD. V shed 7 bases, J shed 4 bases, and the junction held 5 bases outside the gene matches. The CDR3 nucleotides are TGTGCCACCAGGAAGTCTAGCGGGGCAGATACGCAGTATTTT. Its translation: CATRKSSGADTQYF.

V is TRBV4-1 and J is TRBJ1-4; no definite D call. V lost 5 bases, J lost 3 bases, and 16 bases lay in between. Germline V gives CDR1 MGHRA, CDR2 YSYEKL. This CDR3 region has 16 residues. The CDR3 DNA is TGCGCCAGCAGCAAGGAGACGGATTCAGCTAATGAAAAACTGTTTTTT. It encodes CASSKETDSANEKLFF.

The chain couples TRBV28 to TRBJ1-2, with 9 bases that match TRBD1. In germline, CDR1 is MDHEN, CDR2 SYDVKM. CDR3 size: 15 residues. Trimming at V came to 2 bases and at J to 8 bases, leaving 9 bases not matched to a gene. The DNA of the CDR3 is TGTGCCAGCAGTTTAGTCTGGGACAGGGTTCGCGGCTACACCTTC. Translated: CASSLVWDRVRGYTF.

The chain joins TRBV10-2 to TRBJ2-3, with TRBD2 identical over 7 bases. CDR3 length: 13 amino acids. Germline CDR1 WSHSY, CDR2 SAAADI. V shed 8 bases, J shed 4 bases, and the junction held 6 bases outside the gene matches. CDR3 sequence (DNA): TGCGCCAGCGCTGGGGCGGGAGCAGATACGCAGTATTTT. Its translation: CASAGAGADTQYF.

V usage is TRBV18 and J usage is TRBJ1-1; 9 bases align to TRBD1. Losses at the gene ends were 3 bases for V and 4 bases for J; bases not matched to a gene: 3. There are 14 residues in the CDR3. The germline gives CDR1 KGHSH, CDR2 LQKENI. The CDR3 reads CASSPQTGGTEAFF. The CDR3 DNA is TGTGCCAGCTCACCGCAGACAGGGGGCACTGAAGCTTTCTTT.

V gene TRBV9 combines with J gene TRBJ1-1; 10 positions match TRBD1. Trimming at V came to 2 bases and at J to 1 base, leaving 5 bases not matched to a gene. Germline V gene data show CDR1 as SGDLS and CDR2 as YYNGEE. The CDR3 totals 16 residues. CDR3 DNA: TGTGCCAGCAGCGTGACCGGGACAGGGGCGAACACTGAAGCTTTCTTT. Its protein product is CASSVTGTGANTEAFF.

The chain recombines TRBV13 with TRBJ2-7; perhaps TRBD2 as D (5 bases). Trimming removed 6 bases from V and 4 bases from J, with 10 bases in between. The germline V gene has CDR1 PRHDT and CDR2 FYEKMQ (reference sequence). The CDR3 spans 12 residues. CDR3 coding DNA: TGTGCCAGCAGTGCCGCGGGTTACGAGCAGTACTTC. Protein: CASSAAGYEQYF.

The chain combines TRBV7-2 with TRBJ2-7, with no clear D. CDR3 length: 11 residues. Germline CDR1 reads SGHTA; CDR2 reads FQGNSA. Trimming stripped 5 bases from V and 7 bases from J, with 9 bases between. CDR3 in DNA: TGTGCCAGCAGCCTTAGTAGTGAGCAGTACTTC. The encoded protein is CASSLSSEQYF.

This chain links TRBV30 with TRBJ2-1; 8 bases fit TRBD1. Per the germline V gene, CDR1 is GTSNPN and CDR2 is SVGIG (reference sequence). J gave up 11 bases and V 0 bases, and 15 bases lay outside the gene matches. The length of the CDR3 is 16 residues. The CDR3 DNA reads as TGTGCCTGGAGTGTATTCGGGGGCAGGGGGCCAAGAAAGCAGTTCTTC. Protein sequence: CAWSVFGGRGPRKQFF. The full variable domain, in which reference TRBV30 and TRBJ2-1 provide the parts outside the CDR3, is SQTIHQWPATLVQPVGSPLSLECTVEGTSNPNLYWYRQAAGRGLQLLFYSVGIGQISSEVPQNLSASRPQDRQFILSSKKLLLSDSGFYLCAWSVFGGRGPRKQFFGPGTRLTVL.

The V gene is TRBV30, the J gene TRBJ2-5; maybe TRBD1 (6 bases). V lost 0 bases to trimming and J lost 3 bases, with 8 bases between them. This CDR3 has 13 residues. Germline V gives CDR1 GTSNPN, CDR2 SVGIG (reference sequence). The chain's CDR3 is CAWSVGQKETQYF. The DNA for the CDR3 is TGTGCCTGGAGTGTCGGACAGAAAGAGACCCAGTACTTC.

This clone was detected only once. The chain joins TRBV5-1 to TRBJ2-7; 12 nucleotides agree with TRBD1. Germline assignment: CDR1 SGHRS and CDR2 YFSETQ. CDR3 length: 18 amino acids. Trimming cost V 0 bases and J 0 bases; bases outside gene matches: 7. The CDR3 sequence: CASSLVTGQGASSYEQYF. As DNA, the CDR3 is TGCGCCAGCAGCTTGGTGACGGGACAGGGGGCAAGCTCCTACGAGCAGTACTTC.

The chain carries TRBV30 and TRBJ2-7, with no clear D. The CDR3 is made up of 12 amino acids. V was shortened by 0 bases and J by 4 bases, with 7 bases between the two germline ends. The germline gives CDR1 GTSNPN, CDR2 SVGIG (reference sequence). The CDR3 sequence is CAWSVLGYEQYF. CDR3 nucleotides: TGTGCCTGGAGTGTACTCGGGTACGAGCAGTACTTC.

The chain recombines TRBV7-9 with TRBJ2-1, with D uncertain. V was clipped by 2 bases and J by 0 bases, with 14 bases between them. Per the germline V gene, CDR1 is SEHNR and CDR2 is FQNEAQ (reference sequence). The CDR3 has 17 amino acids. As DNA, the CDR3 is TGTGCCAGCAGCTTACGTAAAGGCGGAAGCTCCTACAATGAGCAGTTCTTC. Translated: CASSLRKGGSSYNEQFF.

The CDR3 region is CASSISGAGTYTAEAFF. As DNA, the CDR3 is TGTGCCAGTAGTATTAGCGGGGCAGGGACTTACACAGCTGAAGCTTTCTTT. J is TRBJ1-1 and V is TRBV19; the D gene is possibly TRBD1 (5 bases). This CDR3 is 17 amino acids long. Trimming left V 3 bases short and J 6 bases short, with 23 bases between. Per the germline V gene, CDR1 is LNHDA and CDR2 is SQIVND (reference sequence).